This record concerns one TCR beta chain sequence. Its target is not known. These data belong to a study of PD-1 blockade in classical Hodgkin lymphoma. In the study overall: Patients in the cohort were put on intravenous nivolumab, 3 mg/kg every 2 weeks.

With no exception, relapse followed autologous stem cell transplantation in all patients, and brentuximab vedotin exposure varied. General study findings and limits: Reported findings placed baseline TCR diversity lower in newly diagnosed patients (compared with healthy donors). Patients excluded were those beginning nivolumab under 1 year after ASCT.

Using immunoSEQ multiplex PCR, the repertoire was profiled, and TCRdb retains in-frame clones only, with some absent. The data show about 14,000 clones, approximately 86% seen once. The CDR3 is 15 amino acids. The V gene lost 6 bases and the J gene lost 8 bases, with 23 bases spanning the gap. Germline lookup yields CDR1 SQVTM and CDR2 ANQGSEA. V is TRBV29-1 and J is TRBJ2-1; possible D gene TRBD2, 7 bases. The starting material was peripheral blood mononuclear cells (PBMCs), obtained at baseline. The origin of this receptor is a human donor with classical Hodgkin lymphoma. The CDR3 DNA is TGCAGCGTGGGGGCCAGGGGCGGGAGTGGGGATGAGCAGTTCTTC. Protein product: CSVGARGGSGDEQFF.